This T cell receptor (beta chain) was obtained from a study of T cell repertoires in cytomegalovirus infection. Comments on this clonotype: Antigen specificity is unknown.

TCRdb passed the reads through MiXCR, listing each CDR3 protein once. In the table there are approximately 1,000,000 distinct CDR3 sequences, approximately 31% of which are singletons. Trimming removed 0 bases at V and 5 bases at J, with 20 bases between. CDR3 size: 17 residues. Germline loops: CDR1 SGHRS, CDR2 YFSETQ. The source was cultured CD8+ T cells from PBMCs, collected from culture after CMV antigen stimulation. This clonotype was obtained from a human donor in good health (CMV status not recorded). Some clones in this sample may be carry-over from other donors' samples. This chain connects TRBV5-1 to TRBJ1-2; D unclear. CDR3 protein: CASSLGFRDEPRYGYTF. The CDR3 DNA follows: TGCGCCAGCAGCTTGGGCTTCCGGGATGAACCGAGATATGGCTACACCTTC.